In its sample, the clone carrying this T cell receptor (beta chain) was seen once. Antigen: not known. The source of the sample is a study of cytomegalovirus exposure and HLA in healthy donors. Overall study context: A later analysis reported the 90 to 150 validation repertoires used the same platform as the roughly 700 first-cohort repertoires.

Some clones are missing from TCRdb's copy, which holds only in-frame ones; the method was immunoSEQ multiplex PCR. The data show about 200,000 clones, approximately 87% seen once. General study findings and limits: First-cohort TCR clusters were later found to tend to co-occur in the approximately 120 validation repertoires. Through in vitro validation, a few CMV-associated chains were shown to be specific for CMV antigens.

The CDR3 sequence is 15 residues long. Germline CDR1 reads SNHLY; CDR2 reads FYNNEI. The V gene lost 6 bases and the J gene lost 0 bases, with 12 bases spanning the gap. The material sequenced was PBMCs. The chain couples TRBV2 to TRBJ1-3; D call uncertain. This TCR was recovered from a young woman in good health and CMV-seronegative. CDR3 nucleotide sequence: TGTGCCAGCAGCCGTCCGCCGAGCTCTGGAAACACCATATATTTT. This encodes CASSRPPSSGNTIYF.